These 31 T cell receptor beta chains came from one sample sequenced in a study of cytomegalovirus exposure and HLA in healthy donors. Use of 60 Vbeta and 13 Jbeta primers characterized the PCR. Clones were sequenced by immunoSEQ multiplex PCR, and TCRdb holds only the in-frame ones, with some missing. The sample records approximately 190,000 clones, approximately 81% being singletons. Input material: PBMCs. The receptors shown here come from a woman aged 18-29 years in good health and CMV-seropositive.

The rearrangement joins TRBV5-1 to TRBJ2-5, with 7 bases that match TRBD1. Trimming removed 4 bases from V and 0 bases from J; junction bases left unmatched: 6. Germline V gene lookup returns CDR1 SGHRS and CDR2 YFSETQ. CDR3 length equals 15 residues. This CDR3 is CASSTGQQHQETQYF. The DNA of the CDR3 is TGCGCCAGCAGCACGGGACAGCAGCACCAAGAGACCCAGTACTTC.

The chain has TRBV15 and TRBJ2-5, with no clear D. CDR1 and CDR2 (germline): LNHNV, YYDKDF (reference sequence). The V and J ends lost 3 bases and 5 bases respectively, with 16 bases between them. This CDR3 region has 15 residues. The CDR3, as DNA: TGTGCCACCAGCAGTCGGCCGTGGGTCGGGGAGACCCAGTACTTC. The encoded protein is CATSSRPWVGETQYF.

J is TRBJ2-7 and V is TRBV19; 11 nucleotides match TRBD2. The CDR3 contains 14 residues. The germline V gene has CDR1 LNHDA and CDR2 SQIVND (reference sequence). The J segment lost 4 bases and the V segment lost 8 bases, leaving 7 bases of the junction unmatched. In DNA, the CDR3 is TGTGCCAGTTCCTTAGCGGGGGGGCTTTACGAGCAGTACTTC. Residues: CASSLAGGLYEQYF.

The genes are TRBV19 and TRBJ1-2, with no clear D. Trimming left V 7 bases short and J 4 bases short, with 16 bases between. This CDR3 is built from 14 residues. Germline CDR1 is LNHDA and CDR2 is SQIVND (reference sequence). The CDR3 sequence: CASTPPGRGYGYTF. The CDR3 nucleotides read TGTGCCAGTACCCCGCCCGGGCGGGGCTATGGCTACACCTTC.

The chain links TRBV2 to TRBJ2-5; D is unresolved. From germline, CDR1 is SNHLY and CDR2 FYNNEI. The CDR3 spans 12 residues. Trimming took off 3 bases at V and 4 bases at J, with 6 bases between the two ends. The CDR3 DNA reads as TGTGCCAGCAGTGAGACTTCAGAGACCCAGTACTTC. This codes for CASSETSETQYF.

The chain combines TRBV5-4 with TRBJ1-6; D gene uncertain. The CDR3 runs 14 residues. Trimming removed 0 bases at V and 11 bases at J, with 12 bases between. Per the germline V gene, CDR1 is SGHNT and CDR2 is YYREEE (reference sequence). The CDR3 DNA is TGTGCCAGCAGCTTGGGCGATGGACTGACACCCCTCCACTTT. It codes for CASSLGDGLTPLHF. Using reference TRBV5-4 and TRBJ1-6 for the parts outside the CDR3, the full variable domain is ETGVTQSPTHLIKTRGQQVTLRCSSQSGHNTVSWYQQALGQGPQFIFQYYREEENGRGNFPPRFSGLQFPNYSSELNVNALELDDSALYLCASSLGDGLTPLHFGNGTRLTVT.

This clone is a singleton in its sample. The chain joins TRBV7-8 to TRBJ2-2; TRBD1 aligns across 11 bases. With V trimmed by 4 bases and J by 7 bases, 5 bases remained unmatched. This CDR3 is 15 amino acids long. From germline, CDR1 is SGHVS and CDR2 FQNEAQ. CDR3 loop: CASSSGQGAFGELFF. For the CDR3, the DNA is TGTGCCAGCAGCTCAGGACAGGGGGCGTTCGGGGAGCTGTTTTTT.

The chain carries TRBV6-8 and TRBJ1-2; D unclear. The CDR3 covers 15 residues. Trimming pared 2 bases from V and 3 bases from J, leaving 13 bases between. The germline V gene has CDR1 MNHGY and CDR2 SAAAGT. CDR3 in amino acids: CASSYARQMDYGYTF. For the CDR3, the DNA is TGTGCCAGCAGTTACGCCCGTCAGATGGACTATGGCTACACCTTC.

CDR3 sequence reads: CASSFSGGTEQETQYF. CDR3 in DNA: TGTGCCAGCAGCTTTAGCGGGGGGACCGAGCAAGAGACCCAGTACTTC. This chain connects TRBV7-6 to TRBJ2-5; 10 bases align to TRBD2. V shed 3 bases, J shed 2 bases, and the junction held 6 bases outside the gene matches. The germline V gene encodes CDR1 SGHVS and CDR2 FNYEAQ. The CDR3 sequence is 16 residues long. Full variable domain (missing parts from reference TRBV7-6 and TRBJ2-5): GAGVSQSPRYKVTKRGQDVALRCDPISGHVSLYWYRQALGQGPEFLTYFNYEAQQDKSGLPNDRFSAERPEGSISTLTIQRTEQRDSAMYRCASSFSGGTEQETQYFGPGTRLLVL.

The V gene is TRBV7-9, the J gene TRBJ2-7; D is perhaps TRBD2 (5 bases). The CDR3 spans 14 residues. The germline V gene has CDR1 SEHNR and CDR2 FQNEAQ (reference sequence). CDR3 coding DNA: TGTTCCAGCAGCTTCGGAGGCCCTCTTGGCGAGCAGTACGTC. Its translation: CSSSFGGPLGEQYV.

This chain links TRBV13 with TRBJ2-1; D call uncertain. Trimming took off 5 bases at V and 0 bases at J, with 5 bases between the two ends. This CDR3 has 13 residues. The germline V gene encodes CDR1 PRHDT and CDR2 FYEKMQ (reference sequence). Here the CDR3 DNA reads TGTGCCAGCAGCCCGAGCTCCTACAATGAGCAGTTCTTC. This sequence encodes CASSPSSYNEQFF.

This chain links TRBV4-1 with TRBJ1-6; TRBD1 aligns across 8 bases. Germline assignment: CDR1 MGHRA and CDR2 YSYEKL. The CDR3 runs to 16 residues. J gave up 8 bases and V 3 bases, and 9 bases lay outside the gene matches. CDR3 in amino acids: CASSQVQGVLHSPLHF. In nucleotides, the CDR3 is TGCGCCAGCAGCCAGGTACAGGGGGTGCTGCATTCACCCCTCCACTTT.

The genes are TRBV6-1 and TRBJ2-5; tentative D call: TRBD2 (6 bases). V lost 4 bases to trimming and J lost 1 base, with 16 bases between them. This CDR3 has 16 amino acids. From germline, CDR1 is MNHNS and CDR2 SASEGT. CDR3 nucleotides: TGTGCCAGCAGTGGGGGGGTGAGGCGCCTCCAAGAGACCCAGTACTTC. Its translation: CASSGGVRRLQETQYF.

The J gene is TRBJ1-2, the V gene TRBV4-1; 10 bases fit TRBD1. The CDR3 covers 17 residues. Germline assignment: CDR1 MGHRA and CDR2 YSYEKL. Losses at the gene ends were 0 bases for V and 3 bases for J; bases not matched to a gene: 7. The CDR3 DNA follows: TGCGCCAGCAGCCAAGAACCCGGGACAGGGGCCTACTATGGCTACACCTTC. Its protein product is CASSQEPGTGAYYGYTF.

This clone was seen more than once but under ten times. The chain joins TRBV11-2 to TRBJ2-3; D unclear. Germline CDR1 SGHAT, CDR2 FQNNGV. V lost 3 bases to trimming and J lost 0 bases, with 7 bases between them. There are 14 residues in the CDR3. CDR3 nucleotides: TGTGCCAGCAGCTTGGGCACTAGCACAGATACGCAGTATTTT. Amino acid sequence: CASSLGTSTDTQYF.

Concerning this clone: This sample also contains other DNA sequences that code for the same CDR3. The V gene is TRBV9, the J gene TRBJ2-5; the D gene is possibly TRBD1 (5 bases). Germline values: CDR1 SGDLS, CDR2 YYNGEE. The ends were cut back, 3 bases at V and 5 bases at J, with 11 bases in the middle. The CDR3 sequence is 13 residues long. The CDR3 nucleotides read TGTGCCAGCAGCGAACGGACACAGGAGACCCAGTACTTC. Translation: CASSERTQETQYF.

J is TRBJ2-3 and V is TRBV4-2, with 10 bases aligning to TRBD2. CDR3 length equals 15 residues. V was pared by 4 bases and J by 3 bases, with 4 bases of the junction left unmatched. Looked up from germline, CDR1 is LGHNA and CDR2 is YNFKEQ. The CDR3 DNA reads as TGTGCCAGCAGCCCCGGGACTAGCGATACAGATACGCAGTATTTT. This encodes CASSPGTSDTDTQYF.

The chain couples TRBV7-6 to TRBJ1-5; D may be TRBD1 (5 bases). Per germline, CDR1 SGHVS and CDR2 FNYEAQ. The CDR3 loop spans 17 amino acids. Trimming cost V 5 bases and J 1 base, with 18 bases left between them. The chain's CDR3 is CASSEGRVRGSNQPQHF. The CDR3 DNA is TGTGCCAGCAGCGAGGGCAGGGTTCGGGGGAGCAATCAGCCCCAGCATTTT.

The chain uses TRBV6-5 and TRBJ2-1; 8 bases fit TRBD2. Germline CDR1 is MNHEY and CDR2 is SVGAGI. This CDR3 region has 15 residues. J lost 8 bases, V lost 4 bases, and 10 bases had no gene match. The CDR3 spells CASSSLPGGPHEQFF. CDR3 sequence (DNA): TGTGCCAGCAGTTCTCTCCCGGGGGGGCCCCATGAGCAGTTCTTC.

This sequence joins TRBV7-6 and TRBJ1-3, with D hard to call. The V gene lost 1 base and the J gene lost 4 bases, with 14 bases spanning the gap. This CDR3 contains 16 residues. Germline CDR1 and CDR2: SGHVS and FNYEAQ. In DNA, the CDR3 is TGTGCCAGCAGCTTAGGGTTCAGCGATACCGGAAACACCATATATTTT. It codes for CASSLGFSDTGNTIYF.

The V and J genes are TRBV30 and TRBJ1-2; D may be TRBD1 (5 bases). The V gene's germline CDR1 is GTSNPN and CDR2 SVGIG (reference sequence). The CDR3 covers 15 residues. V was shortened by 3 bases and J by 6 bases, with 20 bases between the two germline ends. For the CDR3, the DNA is TGTGCCTGGAGGGCCCCTGGCAGGGCCATAGATGGCTACACCTTC. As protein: CAWRAPGRAIDGYTF.

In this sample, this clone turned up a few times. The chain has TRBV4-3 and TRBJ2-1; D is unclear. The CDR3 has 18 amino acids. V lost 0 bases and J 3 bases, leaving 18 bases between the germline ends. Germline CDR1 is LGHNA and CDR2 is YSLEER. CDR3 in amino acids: CASSQDRFVFEIYNEQFF. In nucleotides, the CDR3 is TGCGCCAGCAGCCAAGATCGGTTTGTATTTGAGATCTACAATGAGCAGTTCTTC.

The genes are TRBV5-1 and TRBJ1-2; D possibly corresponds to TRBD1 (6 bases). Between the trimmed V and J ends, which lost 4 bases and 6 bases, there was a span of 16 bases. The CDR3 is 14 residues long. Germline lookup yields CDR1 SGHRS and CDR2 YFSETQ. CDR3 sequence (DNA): TGCGCCAGCAGCCCACAGGGAAACCTAAATGGCTACACCTTC. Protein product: CASSPQGNLNGYTF.

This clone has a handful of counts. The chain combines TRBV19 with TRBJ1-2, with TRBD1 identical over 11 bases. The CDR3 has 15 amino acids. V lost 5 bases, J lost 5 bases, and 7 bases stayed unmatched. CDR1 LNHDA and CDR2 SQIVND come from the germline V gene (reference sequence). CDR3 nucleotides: TGTGCCAGTAGTGGACAGGGGGCGAAAGGGTATGGCTACACCTTC. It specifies CASSGQGAKGYGYTF.

The CDR3 region has the DNA TGTGCCAGCGTCACCGGGACAGGACGCACAGATACGCAGTATTTT. Its translation is CASVTGTGRTDTQYF. The chain uses TRBV2 and TRBJ2-3; 8 nucleotides align to TRBD1. V trimming: 8 bases; J trimming: 1 base; junction bases outside the gene matches: 8. The CDR3 runs to 15 residues. Germline assignment: CDR1 SNHLY and CDR2 FYNNEI.

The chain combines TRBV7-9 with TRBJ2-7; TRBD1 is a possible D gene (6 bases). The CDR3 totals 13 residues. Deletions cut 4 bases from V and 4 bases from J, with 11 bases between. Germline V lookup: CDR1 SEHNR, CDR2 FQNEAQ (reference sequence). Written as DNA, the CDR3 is TGTGCCAGCAGCTCAGGGGTAGGGTACGAGCAGTACTTC. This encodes CASSSGVGYEQYF.

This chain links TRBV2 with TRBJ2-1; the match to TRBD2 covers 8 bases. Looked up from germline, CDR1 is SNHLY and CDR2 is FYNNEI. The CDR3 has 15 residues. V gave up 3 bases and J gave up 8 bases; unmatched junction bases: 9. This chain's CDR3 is CASSDVGGAFYEQFF. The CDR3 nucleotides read TGTGCCAGCAGTGATGTCGGGGGGGCCTTCTATGAGCAGTTCTTC.

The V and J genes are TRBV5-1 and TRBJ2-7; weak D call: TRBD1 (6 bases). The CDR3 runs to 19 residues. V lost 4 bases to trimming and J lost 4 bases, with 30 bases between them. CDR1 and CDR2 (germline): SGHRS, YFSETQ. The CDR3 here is CASSQGNFTMGCPPYEQYV. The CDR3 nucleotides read TGCGCCAGCAGCCAGGGGAATTTCACTATGGGGTGCCCCCCATACGAGCAGTACGTC.

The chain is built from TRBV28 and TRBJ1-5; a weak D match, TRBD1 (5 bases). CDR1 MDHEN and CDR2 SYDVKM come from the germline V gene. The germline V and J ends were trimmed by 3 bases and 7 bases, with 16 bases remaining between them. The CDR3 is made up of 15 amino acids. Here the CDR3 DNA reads TGTGCCAGCAGTTTTGCCCCAGGGCCCGACCAGCCCCAGCATTTT. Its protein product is CASSFAPGPDQPQHF.

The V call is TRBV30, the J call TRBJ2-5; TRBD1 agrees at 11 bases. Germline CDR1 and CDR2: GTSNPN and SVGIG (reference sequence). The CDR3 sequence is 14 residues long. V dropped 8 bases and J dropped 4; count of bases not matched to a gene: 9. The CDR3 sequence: CATSRGTGGETQYF. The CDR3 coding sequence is TGTGCCACCAGTAGGGGGACAGGGGGAGAGACCCAGTACTTC.

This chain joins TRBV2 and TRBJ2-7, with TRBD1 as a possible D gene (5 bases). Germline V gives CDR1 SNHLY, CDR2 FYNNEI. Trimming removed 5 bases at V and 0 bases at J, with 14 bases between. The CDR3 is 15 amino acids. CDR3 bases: TGTGCCAGCAGTCCGACAGTCTCCAGCTCCTACGAGCAGTACTTC. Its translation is CASSPTVSSSYEQYF.